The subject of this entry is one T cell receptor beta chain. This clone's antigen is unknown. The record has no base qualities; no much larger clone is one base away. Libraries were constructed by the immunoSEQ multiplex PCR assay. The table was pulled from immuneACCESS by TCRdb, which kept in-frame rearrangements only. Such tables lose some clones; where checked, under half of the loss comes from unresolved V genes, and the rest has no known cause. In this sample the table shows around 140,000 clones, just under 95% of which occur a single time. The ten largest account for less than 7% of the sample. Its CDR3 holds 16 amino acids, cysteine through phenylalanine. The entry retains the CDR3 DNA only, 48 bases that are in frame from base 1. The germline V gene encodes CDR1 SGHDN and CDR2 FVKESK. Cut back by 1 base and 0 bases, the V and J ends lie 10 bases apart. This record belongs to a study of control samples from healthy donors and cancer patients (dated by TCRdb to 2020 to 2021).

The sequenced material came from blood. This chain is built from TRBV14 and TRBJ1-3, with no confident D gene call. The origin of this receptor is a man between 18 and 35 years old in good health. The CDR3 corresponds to CASSQVGRRSGNTIYF. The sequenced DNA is TGTGCCAGCAGCCAAGTCGGCCGACGCTCTGGAAACACCATATATTTT.